This TCR beta chain derives from a study of CD8 T cells in Susac syndrome. Trimming removed 4 bases from V and 4 bases from J, with 14 bases in between. Germline values: CDR1 SGHRS, CDR2 YFSETQ. The CDR3 runs 14 residues. RNA in amounts of about 0.5 to 1 ug was reverse transcribed with random hexamers. TCRdb independently ran MiXCR on the immunoSEQ multiplex PCR reads; one entry per CDR3 protein. The table has some 190,000 distinct CDR3 sequences, approximately 94% seen once. The sequenced sample was CD4+ T cells from PBMCs. The chain employs TRBV5-1 and TRBJ1-2; D is unresolved. The clonotype originates from a human donor in good health. This chain's CDR3 is CASSLSGFTYGYTF. As DNA, the CDR3 is TGCGCCAGCAGCCTCAGCGGGTTCACCTATGGCTACACCTTC.